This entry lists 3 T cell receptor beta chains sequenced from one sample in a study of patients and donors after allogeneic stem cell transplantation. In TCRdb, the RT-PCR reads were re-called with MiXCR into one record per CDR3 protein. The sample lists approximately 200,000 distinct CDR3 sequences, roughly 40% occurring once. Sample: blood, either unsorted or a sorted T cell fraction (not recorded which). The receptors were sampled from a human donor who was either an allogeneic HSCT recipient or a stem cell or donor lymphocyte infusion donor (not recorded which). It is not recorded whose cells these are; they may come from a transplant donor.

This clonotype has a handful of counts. The CDR3, as DNA: TGTGCCAGCAGTCTCCCTGGGACGACCAATGAGCAGTTCTTC. This translates into CASSLPGTTNEQFF. The genes are TRBV27 and TRBJ2-1; D is perhaps TRBD1 or TRBD2 (5 bases each). Germline V gene lookup returns CDR1 MNHEY and CDR2 SMNVEV (reference sequence). The CDR3 has 14 residues. V lost 5 bases, J lost 6 bases, and 14 bases lay in between.

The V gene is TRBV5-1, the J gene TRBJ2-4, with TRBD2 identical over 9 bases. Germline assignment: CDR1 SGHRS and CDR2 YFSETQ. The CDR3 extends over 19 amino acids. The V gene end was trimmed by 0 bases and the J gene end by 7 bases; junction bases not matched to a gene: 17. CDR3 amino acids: CASSLAPGLWREGENIQYF. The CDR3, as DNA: TGCGCCAGCAGCTTGGCCCCAGGTTTATGGCGGGAGGGCGAGAACATTCAGTACTTC.

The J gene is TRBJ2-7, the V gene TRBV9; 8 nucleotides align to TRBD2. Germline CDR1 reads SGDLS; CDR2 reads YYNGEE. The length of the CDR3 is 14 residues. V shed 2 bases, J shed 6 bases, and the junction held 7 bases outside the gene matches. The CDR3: CASSVSGSRGEQYF. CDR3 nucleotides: TGTGCCAGCAGCGTCAGCGGGAGTAGAGGCGAGCAGTACTTC.